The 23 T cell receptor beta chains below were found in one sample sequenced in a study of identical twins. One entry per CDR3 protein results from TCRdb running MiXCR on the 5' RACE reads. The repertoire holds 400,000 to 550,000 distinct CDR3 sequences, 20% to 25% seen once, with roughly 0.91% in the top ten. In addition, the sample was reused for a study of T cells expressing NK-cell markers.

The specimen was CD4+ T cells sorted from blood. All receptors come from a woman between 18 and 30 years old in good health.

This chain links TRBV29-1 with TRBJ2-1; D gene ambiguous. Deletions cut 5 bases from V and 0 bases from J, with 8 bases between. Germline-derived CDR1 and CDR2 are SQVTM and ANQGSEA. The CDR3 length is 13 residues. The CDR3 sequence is CSVPGRSYNEQFF. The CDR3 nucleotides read TGCAGCGTTCCGGGCCGCTCCTACAATGAGCAGTTCTTC.

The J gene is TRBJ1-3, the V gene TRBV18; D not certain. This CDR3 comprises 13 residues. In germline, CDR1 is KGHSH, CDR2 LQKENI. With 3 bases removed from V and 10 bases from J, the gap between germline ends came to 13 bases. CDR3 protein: CASSPDQAGTIYF. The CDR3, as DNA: TGTGCCAGCTCACCTGACCAAGCCGGAACCATATATTTT. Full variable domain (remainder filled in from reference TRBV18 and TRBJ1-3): NAGVMQNPRHLVRRRGQEARLRCSPMKGHSHVYWYRQLPEEGLKFMVYLQKENIIDESGMPKERFSAEFPKEGPSILRIQQVVRGDSAAYFCASSPDQAGTIYFGEGSWLTVV.

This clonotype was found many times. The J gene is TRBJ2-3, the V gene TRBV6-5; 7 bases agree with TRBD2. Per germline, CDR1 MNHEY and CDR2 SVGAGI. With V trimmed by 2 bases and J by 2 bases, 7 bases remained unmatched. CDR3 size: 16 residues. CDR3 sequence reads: CASSYGSGTNTDTQYF. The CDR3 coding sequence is TGTGCCAGCAGTTACGGTTCCGGGACTAACACAGATACGCAGTATTTT.

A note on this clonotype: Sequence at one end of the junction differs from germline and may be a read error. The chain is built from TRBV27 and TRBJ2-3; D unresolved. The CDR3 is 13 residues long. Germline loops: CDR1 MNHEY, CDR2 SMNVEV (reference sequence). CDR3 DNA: TGTGCCAGCAGCCCTGGGAATTTACGCCGCTTGGATTTT. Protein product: CASSPGNLRRLDF.

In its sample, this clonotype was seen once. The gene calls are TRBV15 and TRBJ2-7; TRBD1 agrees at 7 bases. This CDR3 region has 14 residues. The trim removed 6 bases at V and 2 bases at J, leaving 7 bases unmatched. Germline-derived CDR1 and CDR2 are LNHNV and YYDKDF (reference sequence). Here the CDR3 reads CATSYRQGPYEQYF. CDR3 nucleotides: TGTGCCACCAGTTATCGACAGGGACCCTACGAGCAGTACTTC.

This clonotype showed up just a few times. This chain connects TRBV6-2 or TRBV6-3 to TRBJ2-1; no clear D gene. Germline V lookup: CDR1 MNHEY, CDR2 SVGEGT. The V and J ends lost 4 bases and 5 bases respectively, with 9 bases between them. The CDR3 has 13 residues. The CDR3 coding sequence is TGTGCCAGCAGTTTGTTAGTCAACAATGAGCAGTTCTTC. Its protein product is CASSLLVNNEQFF.

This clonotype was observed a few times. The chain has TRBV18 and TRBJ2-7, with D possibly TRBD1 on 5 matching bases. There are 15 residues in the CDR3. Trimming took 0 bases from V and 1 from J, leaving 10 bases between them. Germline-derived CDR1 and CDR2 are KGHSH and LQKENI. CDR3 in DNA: TGTGCCAGCTCACCACCAGGGGCTAGTTCCTACGAGCAGTACTTC. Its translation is CASSPPGASSYEQYF.

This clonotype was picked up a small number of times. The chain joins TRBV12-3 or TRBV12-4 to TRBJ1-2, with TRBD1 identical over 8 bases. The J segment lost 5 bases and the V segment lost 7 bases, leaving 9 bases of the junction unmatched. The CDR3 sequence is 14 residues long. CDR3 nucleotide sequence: TGTGCCAGCAACAGTGGACAGGGTAGTTATGGCTACACCTTC. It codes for CASNSGQGSYGYTF.

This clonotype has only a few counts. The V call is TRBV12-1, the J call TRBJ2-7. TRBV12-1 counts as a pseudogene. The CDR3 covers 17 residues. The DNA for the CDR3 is TGTGCCAGCAGCTTGGAGAGTGGAAAAAGCTTTGGGGACGAGCAGTACTTC. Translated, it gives CASSLESGKSFGDEQYF.

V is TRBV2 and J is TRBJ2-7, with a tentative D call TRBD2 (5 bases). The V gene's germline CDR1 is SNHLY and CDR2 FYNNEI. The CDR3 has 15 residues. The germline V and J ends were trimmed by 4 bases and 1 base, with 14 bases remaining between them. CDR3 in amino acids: CASSVRWEISYEQYF. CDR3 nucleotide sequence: TGTGCCAGCAGTGTAAGATGGGAGATTTCCTACGAGCAGTACTTC.

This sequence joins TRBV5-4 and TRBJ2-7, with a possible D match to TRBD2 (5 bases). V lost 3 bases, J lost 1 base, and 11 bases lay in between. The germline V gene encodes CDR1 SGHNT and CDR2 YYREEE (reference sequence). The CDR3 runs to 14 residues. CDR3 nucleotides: TGTGCCAGCAGCTCCCGGGGTAGGTCCTACGAGCAGTACTTC. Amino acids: CASSSRGRSYEQYF.

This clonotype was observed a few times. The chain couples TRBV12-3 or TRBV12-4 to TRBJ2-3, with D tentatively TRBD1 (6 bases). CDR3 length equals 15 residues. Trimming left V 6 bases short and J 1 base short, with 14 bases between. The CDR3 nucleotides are TGTGCCAGCAGCCGGGACACTGCGGGCACAGATACGCAGTATTTT. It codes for CASSRDTAGTDTQYF.

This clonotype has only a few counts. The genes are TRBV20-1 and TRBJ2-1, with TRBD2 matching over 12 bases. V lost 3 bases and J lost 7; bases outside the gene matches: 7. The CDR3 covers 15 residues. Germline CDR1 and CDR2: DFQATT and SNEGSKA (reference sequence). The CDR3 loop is CSASPSGGAVNEQFF. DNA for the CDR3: TGCAGTGCTAGCCCTAGCGGGGGGGCCGTAAATGAGCAGTTCTTC.

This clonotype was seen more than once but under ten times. CDR3 loop: CASSKYRISIVAYEQYF. CDR3 nucleotide sequence: TGTGCCAGCAGTAAATACCGGATATCGATAGTAGCCTACGAGCAGTACTTC. The chain carries TRBV6-1 and TRBJ2-7; D remains ambiguous. CDR3 length equals 17 residues. Germline CDR1 and CDR2: MNHNS and SASEGT. V lost 5 bases, J lost 2 bases, and 22 bases lay in between.

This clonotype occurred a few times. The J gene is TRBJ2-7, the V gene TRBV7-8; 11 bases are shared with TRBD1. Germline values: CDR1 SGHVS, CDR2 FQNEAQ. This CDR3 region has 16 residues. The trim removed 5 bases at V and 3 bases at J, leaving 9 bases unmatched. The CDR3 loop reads CASSRQTGTGGYEQYF. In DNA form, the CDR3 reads TGTGCCAGCAGCCGACAGACCGGGACAGGGGGCTACGAGCAGTACTTC.

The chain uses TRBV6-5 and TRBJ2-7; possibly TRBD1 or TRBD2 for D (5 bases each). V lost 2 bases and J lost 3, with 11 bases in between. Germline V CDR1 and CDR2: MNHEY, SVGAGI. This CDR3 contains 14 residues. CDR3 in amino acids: CASSYGAGLYEQYF. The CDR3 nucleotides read TGTGCCAGCAGTTACGGGGCAGGACTCTACGAGCAGTACTTC.

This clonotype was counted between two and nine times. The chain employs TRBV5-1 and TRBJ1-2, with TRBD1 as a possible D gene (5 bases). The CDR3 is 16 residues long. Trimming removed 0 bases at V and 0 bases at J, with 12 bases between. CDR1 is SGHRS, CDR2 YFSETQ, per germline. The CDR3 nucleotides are TGCGCCAGCAGCTTGGGCCTGGGGCGAGCTAACTATGGCTACACCTTC. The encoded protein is CASSLGLGRANYGYTF.

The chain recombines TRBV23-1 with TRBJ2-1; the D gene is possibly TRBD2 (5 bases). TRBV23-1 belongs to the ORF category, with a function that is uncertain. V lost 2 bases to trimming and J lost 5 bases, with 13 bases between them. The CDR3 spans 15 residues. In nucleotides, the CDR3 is TGCGCCAGCAGTCAAATGGGAAACGGGGACAATGAGCAGTTCTTC. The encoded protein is CASSQMGNGDNEQFF.

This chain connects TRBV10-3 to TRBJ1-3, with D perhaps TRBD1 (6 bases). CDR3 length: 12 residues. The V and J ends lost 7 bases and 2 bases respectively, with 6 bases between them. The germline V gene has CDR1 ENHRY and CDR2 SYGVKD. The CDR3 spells CAIKGAGNTIYF. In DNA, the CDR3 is TGTGCCATCAAGGGGGCTGGAAACACCATATATTTT.

CDR3 loop: CASSLAGGLARHTQYF. As DNA, the CDR3 is TGTGCCAGCAGCTTAGCGGGGGGGCTAGCGAGACATACGCAGTATTTT. V usage is TRBV7-2 and J usage is TRBJ2-3, with a tentative D call TRBD2 (7 bases). From germline, CDR1 is SGHTA and CDR2 FQGNSA. This CDR3 has 16 amino acids. Trimming left V 0 bases short and J 7 bases short, with 17 bases between.

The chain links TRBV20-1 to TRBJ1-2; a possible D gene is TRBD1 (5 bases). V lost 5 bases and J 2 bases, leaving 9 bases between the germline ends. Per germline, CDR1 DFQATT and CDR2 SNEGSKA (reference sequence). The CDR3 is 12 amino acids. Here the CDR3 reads CSAVTENYGYTF. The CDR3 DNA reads TGCAGTGCTGTGACAGAGAACTATGGCTACACCTTC.

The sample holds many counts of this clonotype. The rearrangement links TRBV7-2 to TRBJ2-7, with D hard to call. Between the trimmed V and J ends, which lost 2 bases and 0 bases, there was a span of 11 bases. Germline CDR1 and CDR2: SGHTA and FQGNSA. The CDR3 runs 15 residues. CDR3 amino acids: CASSLSPRSSYEQYF. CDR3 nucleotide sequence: TGTGCCAGCAGCTTATCGCCGAGAAGCTCCTACGAGCAGTACTTC.

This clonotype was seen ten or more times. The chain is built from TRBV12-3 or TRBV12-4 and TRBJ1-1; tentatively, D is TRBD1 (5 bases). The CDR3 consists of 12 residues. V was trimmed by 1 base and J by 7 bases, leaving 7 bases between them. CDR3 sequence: CASSLGDSEAFF. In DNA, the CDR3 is TGTGCCAGCAGTTTAGGCGACAGTGAAGCTTTCTTT.